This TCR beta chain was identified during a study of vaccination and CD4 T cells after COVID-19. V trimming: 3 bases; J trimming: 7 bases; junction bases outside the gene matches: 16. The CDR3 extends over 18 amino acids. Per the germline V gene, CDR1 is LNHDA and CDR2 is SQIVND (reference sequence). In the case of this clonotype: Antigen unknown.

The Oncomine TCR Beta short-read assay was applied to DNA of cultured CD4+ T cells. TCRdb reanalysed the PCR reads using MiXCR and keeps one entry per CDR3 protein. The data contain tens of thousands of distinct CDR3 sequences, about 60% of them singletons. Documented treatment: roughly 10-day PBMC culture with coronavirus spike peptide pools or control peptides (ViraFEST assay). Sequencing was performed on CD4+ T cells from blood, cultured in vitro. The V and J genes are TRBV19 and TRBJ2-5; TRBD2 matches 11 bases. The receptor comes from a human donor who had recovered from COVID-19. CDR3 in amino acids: CASSITAGTSGPQGTQYF. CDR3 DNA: TGTGCCAGTAGTATTACCGCCGGGACTAGCGGACCCCAGGGGACCCAGTACTTC.